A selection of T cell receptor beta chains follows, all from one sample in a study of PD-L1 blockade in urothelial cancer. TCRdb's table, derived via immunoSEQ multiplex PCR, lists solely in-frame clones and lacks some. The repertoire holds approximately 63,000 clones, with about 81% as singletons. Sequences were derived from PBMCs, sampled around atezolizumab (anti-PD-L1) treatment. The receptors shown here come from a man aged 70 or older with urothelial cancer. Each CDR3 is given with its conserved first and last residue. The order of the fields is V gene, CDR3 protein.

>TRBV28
CASSSDRGANEQYF
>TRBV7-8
CASSPPPGVGSDYEQYF
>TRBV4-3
CASSQDIQGLFSYNEQFF
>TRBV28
CASRGLSAGNNEQFF
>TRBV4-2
CASSQTGDQPQHF
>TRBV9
CASTRLAGEYNEQFF
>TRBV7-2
CASSQGTGDSYEQYF
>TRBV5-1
CASSEGGGTDTQYF
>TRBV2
CASSVNRLQLYGYTF
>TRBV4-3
CASSPRPRVYPGNSGHYNEQFF
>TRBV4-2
CASSQGGGKQYF
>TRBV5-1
CASSTNTGKYNEQFF
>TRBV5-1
CASSLVAEKEYEQYF
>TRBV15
CATSNIGQGAGYNEQFF
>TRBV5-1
CASNLDGSGRLETQYF
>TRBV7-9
CASSIPGDREQYF
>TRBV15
CATSRDAGASYEQYF
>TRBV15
CATAGETGELFF
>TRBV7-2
CASSQTERDTGELFF
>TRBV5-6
CASSLVLAGVYNEQFF
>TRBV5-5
CASSLAPDQPQHF
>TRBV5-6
CASSLAGGQTYEQYF
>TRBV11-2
CASSPLVMGLAGANEQFF
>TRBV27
CASRPGGSNQPQHF
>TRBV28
CASKRSRGNEQYF
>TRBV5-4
CASSLGRGTDTQYF
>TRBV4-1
CASSPNTGAYGYTF
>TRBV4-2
CASSHSRSYSHYEQYF
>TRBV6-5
CASSPIPSSYNEQFF
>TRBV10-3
CAISPDRGVVNGYTF
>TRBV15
CATSTPPGGNQPQHF
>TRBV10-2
CASIEGRPSNYGYTF
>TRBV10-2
CASSPTSGRFREQFF
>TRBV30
CAWDNAGGADTQYF
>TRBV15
CATSRMGGGTGANVLTF
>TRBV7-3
CASSLNGVTAFF
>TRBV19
CASRVSRGFSQPQHF
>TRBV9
CASSVASVGGGDGYTF
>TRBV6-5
CASSWTSGQGTDTQYF